A single sample gave rise to the 17 T cell receptor beta chains below, sequenced in a study of shared clonotypes between healthy human individuals. Profiling relied on immunoSEQ multiplex PCR, and the TCRdb table lists in-frame clones only, not all of them. The profile shows about 490,000 clones, over 75% of them singletons. Sample: PBMCs. Receptor source: a woman aged 40 to 49 in good health. Some clones in this sample may be carry-over from other donors' samples.

J is TRBJ2-3 and V is TRBV5-1; 13 bases agree with TRBD2. This CDR3 contains 15 residues. J gave up 4 bases and V 7 bases, and 6 bases lay outside the gene matches. The germline V gene encodes CDR1 SGHRS and CDR2 YFSETQ. CDR3 nucleotides: TGCGCCAGCGCCCGGACTAGCGGGAGCGCAGATACGCAGTATTTT. Translating it yields CASARTSGSADTQYF.

The chain joins TRBV6-1 to TRBJ2-7, with 8 bases that match TRBD1. V lost 3 bases, J lost 2 bases, and 6 bases stayed unmatched. The CDR3 has 15 residues. Germline values: CDR1 MNHNS, CDR2 SASEGT. The DNA for the CDR3 is TGTGCCAGCAGTGAGTTGGGGACAGGTCCCTACGAGCAGTACTTC. Amino acid sequence: CASSELGTGPYEQYF.

V usage is TRBV7-2 and J usage is TRBJ2-7, with a tentative D call TRBD1 (5 bases). The CDR3 sequence is 13 residues long. V lost 5 bases and J 5 bases, leaving 13 bases between the germline ends. Germline assignment: CDR1 SGHTA and CDR2 FQGNSA. The CDR3 bases are TGTGCCAGCAGCCAACAGGTTCGGGACGAGCAGTACTTC. Translating it yields CASSQQVRDEQYF.

This clone was observed at least ten times. The gene calls are TRBV25-1 and TRBJ1-5, with D perhaps TRBD1 (5 bases). The CDR3 extends over 15 amino acids. The germline V gene encodes CDR1 MGHDK and CDR2 SYGVNS. V gave up 4 bases and J gave up 6 bases, with 16 bases separating them. In DNA form, the CDR3 reads TGTGCCAGCAGTGGGGCCCAGGGATTTACTCAGCCCCAGCATTTT. As protein: CASSGAQGFTQPQHF. Variable domain in full (rest from reference TRBV25-1 and TRBJ1-5): EADIYQTPRYLVIGTGKKITLECSQTMGHDKMYWYQQDPGMELHLIHYSYGVNSTEKGDLSSESTVSRIRTEHFPLTLESARPSHTSQYLCASSGAQGFTQPQHFGDGTRLSIL.

The chain combines TRBV5-1 with TRBJ2-1; 7 bases are a match to TRBD1. The CDR3 totals 14 residues. Germline V lookup: CDR1 SGHRS, CDR2 YFSETQ. V shed 4 bases, J shed 7 bases, and the junction held 8 bases outside the gene matches. This CDR3 is CASSTTGTENEQFF. As DNA, the CDR3 is TGCGCCAGCAGCACGACCGGGACAGAGAATGAGCAGTTCTTC.

This chain links TRBV28 with TRBJ1-5; 7 bases fit TRBD1. The CDR3 loop spans 15 amino acids. Germline V lookup: CDR1 MDHEN, CDR2 SYDVKM. Losses at the gene ends were 5 bases for V and 5 bases for J; bases not matched to a gene: 9. CDR3 protein: CASSPAQGGYQPQHF. The CDR3 bases are TGTGCCAGCAGTCCCGCCCAGGGGGGATATCAGCCCCAGCATTTT.

As regards this clone: This likely traces to a read error, being one base from a far larger clone. This same CDR3 is encoded by further DNA sequences in the sample. The chain uses TRBV10-3 and TRBJ2-6; D is uncertain. Per germline, CDR1 ENHRY and CDR2 SYGVKD. CDR3 length equals 15 residues. The chain's CDR3 is CAISDFGPGANVLTF. Written as DNA, the CDR3 is TGTGCCATTAGTGATTTCGGACCTGGGGCCAACGTCCTGACTTTC.

The chain joins TRBV19 to TRBJ2-7; 9 bases align to TRBD1. This CDR3 has 15 amino acids. CDR1 and CDR2 from the germline V gene are LNHDA and SQIVND (reference sequence). After removal of 5 bases from V and 3 bases from J, the junction contained 8 bases not matched to a gene. The CDR3 nucleotides are TGTGCCAGTAGTTCCTCCGGGACAGGGAACTACGAGCAGTACTTC. It specifies CASSSSGTGNYEQYF.

As regards this clone: This likely reflects a read error, since a far larger clone is one base away. It is likely a read error, because the conserved phenylalanine at the end of the CDR3 is missing. The chain joins TRBV10-3 to TRBJ1-1; D may be TRBD1 (6 bases). CDR1 and CDR2 from the germline V gene are ENHRY and SYGVKD. This CDR3 comprises 14 residues. CDR3 sequence (DNA): TGTGCCATCAGAGAGTGGGGGGCTTACACTGAAGCTTTCGTT. This gives the protein CAIREWGAYTEAFV.

Notes on this clone: Since a far larger clone is one base different, this is likely a read error. The chain recombines TRBV2 with TRBJ2-7; D is ambiguous. CDR1 and CDR2 (germline): SNHLY, FYNNEI. V gave up 4 bases and J gave up 6 bases, with 10 bases separating them. CDR3 length: 12 residues. In nucleotides, the CDR3 is TGTGCCAGCAGTGCATGGGGTAGCGAGCAGTACTTC. As protein: CASSAWGSEQYF.

The CDR3 spells CAWAGQIEQYF. The CDR3, as DNA: TGTGCCTGGGCGGGACAGATCGAGCAGTACTTC. The chain couples TRBV30 to TRBJ2-7; possible D gene TRBD1, 7 bases. This CDR3 contains 11 residues. Germline V gives CDR1 GTSNPN, CDR2 SVGIG (reference sequence). The V and J ends lost 5 bases and 6 bases respectively, with 11 bases between them.

CDR3 region: CASSRTGVEAFF. The CDR3 coding sequence is TGTGCCAGCAGCCGAACAGGGGTTGAAGCTTTCTTT. J is TRBJ1-1 and V is TRBV7-9; 7 bases agree with TRBD1. Per germline, CDR1 SEHNR and CDR2 FQNEAQ (reference sequence). This CDR3 region has 12 residues. Trimming took 5 bases from V and 7 from J; bases not matched to a gene: 4.

This clone was observed many times. The V gene is TRBV2, the J gene TRBJ2-5, with TRBD2 matching over 13 bases. Germline assignment: CDR1 SNHLY and CDR2 FYNNEI. The CDR3 spans 16 residues. V dropped 5 bases and J dropped 5; count of bases not matched to a gene: 8. The CDR3 DNA reads TGTGCCAGCAGTAGCGGACTAGCGGGAGAACAGGAGACCCAGTACTTC. As protein: CASSSGLAGEQETQYF. The variable domain in full, with the rest retrieved from reference TRBV2 and TRBJ2-5, is EPEVTQTPSHQVTQMGQEVILRCVPISNHLYFYWYRQILGQKVEFLVSFYNNEISEKSEIFDDQFSVERPDGSNFTLKIRSTKLEDSAMYFCASSSGLAGEQETQYFGPGTRLLVL.

The chain carries TRBV18 and TRBJ2-5; a weak D match, TRBD1 (6 bases). There are 16 residues in the CDR3. CDR1 is KGHSH and CDR2 is LQKENI in the germline V gene. Trimming cost V 3 bases and J 5 bases, with 19 bases left between them. Here the CDR3 reads CASSPQPTGEGETQYF. CDR3 nucleotides: TGTGCCAGCTCACCGCAACCGACAGGCGAGGGGGAGACCCAGTACTTC.

On this clone itself: This likely reflects a read error, since a far larger clone is one base away. This chain links TRBV6-1 with TRBJ2-7, with unresolved D. This CDR3 has 14 residues. In germline, CDR1 is MNHNS, CDR2 SASEGT. The V end was cut by 8 bases, the J end by 4 bases, with 18 bases between. The chain's CDR3 is CASSGPSFRYEQYF. DNA of the CDR3: TGTGCCAGCTCTGGCCCATCGTTCAGGTACGAGCAGTACTTC.

In this sample, this clone turned up a few times. The chain couples TRBV18 to TRBJ1-2; D gene unclear. Germline lookup yields CDR1 KGHSH and CDR2 LQKENI. The CDR3 has 16 residues. The V and J ends lost 2 bases and 5 bases respectively, with 18 bases between them. CDR3 residues: CASSPRSESATYGYTF. As DNA, the CDR3 is TGTGCCAGCTCACCAAGATCGGAGTCAGCAACTTATGGCTACACCTTC.

The V call is TRBV2, the J call TRBJ2-7; 12 bases map to TRBD1. J was trimmed by 6 bases and V by 2 bases; bases with no gene match: 8. The CDR3 length is 16 residues. Germline CDR1 SNHLY, CDR2 FYNNEI. The CDR3 DNA reads as TGTGCCAGCAGTGAACAGTTGGGGACAGGGGGCTCCGAGCAGTACTTC. Residues: CASSEQLGTGGSEQYF.